This T cell receptor beta chain was found in a study of shared clonotypes between healthy human individuals. V was shortened by 3 bases and J by 2 bases, with 16 bases between the two germline ends. Germline loops: CDR1 GTSNPN, CDR2 SVGIG (reference sequence). The CDR3 is made up of 16 amino acids. Sequencing was performed with immunoSEQ multiplex PCR; in TCRdb, only in-frame clones are kept and a portion is missing. The data show 2,500,000 or so clones, approximately 90% seen once. The chain combines TRBV30 with TRBJ2-2, with unresolved D. This TCR was sampled from a man between 18 and 29 years old in good health. The source material was naive CD4+ T cells sorted from blood. The subset is: CD45RA+ positively selected. The CDR3 reads CAWRDERRLNTGELFF. The CDR3 region has the DNA TGTGCCTGGAGGGATGAGCGCCGATTAAACACCGGGGAGCTGTTTTTT.